This T cell receptor (beta chain) was captured in a study of shared clonotypes between healthy human individuals. Germline V gene sequence: CDR1 SGHRS, CDR2 YFSETQ. CDR3 length equals 11 residues. V lost 4 bases and J 7 bases, leaving 9 bases between the germline ends. The assay was run at deep level. Sequencing was performed with immunoSEQ multiplex PCR; in TCRdb, only in-frame clones are kept and a portion is missing. The sample includes some 740,000 clones, approximately 92% of them seen just once. It was CD45RO-negative cells, positively selected for CCR7, that made up naive CD8 cells, with terminally differentiated effector memory CD45RA+ cells excluded.

The sequence came from a man in his thirties or forties in good health. This sequence joins TRBV5-1 and TRBJ2-7; the D is unclear. Input material: naive CD8+ T cells sorted from blood. CDR3 DNA sequence: TGCGCCAGCAGCCTTGACAATGAGCAGTACTTC. Amino acids: CASSLDNEQYF.